The present T cell receptor beta chain was sequenced within a study of response to subunit inactivated influenza vaccine. Findings and caveats of the study: With each seasonal influenza vaccination, the authors suggested, few new T cells are recruited.

Trimming cost V 3 bases and J 0 bases, with 18 bases left between them. The germline CDR1 and CDR2 sequences are ENHRY and SYGVKD. This CDR3 is built from 18 residues. TCRdb passed the RT-PCR reads through MiXCR, listing each CDR3 protein once. The sample carries around 570,000 distinct CDR3 sequences, roughly 8.2% recorded once. This clonotype was detected many times. Antigen specificity is unknown. The sequence derives from a man aged 50 to 75 who received an inactivated influenza vaccine. The rearrangement links TRBV10-3 to TRBJ2-1; no reliable D call. Sequences were derived from PBMCs from blood, sampled around 25 months after vaccination. Written as DNA, the CDR3 is TGTGCCATCAGTGAATTTGGGCGAACTTCGAGCTCCTACAATGAGCAGTTCTTC. Translated, it gives CAISEFGRTSSSYNEQFF.